These 8 T cell receptor beta chains share one sample of origin, sequenced in a study of cytomegalovirus exposure and HLA in healthy donors. Libraries were prepared by immunoSEQ multiplex PCR; TCRdb keeps only in-frame clonotypes and omits some of them. The sample carries around 400,000 clones, 86% recorded once. The sequencing input was PBMCs. The receptor set was obtained from a young woman in good health and CMV-seronegative.

This clone was detected only a few times. V and J are TRBV28 and TRBJ1-1; the D is unclear. Per the germline V gene, CDR1 is MDHEN and CDR2 is SYDVKM. CDR3 length: 12 residues. Trimming took off 6 bases at V and 4 bases at J, with 9 bases between the two ends. CDR3 in amino acids: CASSPGSTEAFF. In DNA, the CDR3 is TGTGCCAGCAGCCCCGGGAGCACTGAAGCTTTCTTT. The variable domain in full, completed from reference TRBV28 and TRBJ1-1, reads DVKVTQSSRYLVKRTGEKVFLECVQDMDHENMFWYRQDPGLGLRLIYFSYDVKMKEKGDIPEGYSVSREKKERFSLILESASTNQTSMYLCASSPGSTEAFFGQGTRLTVV.

J is TRBJ2-7 and V is TRBV10-3; D is perhaps TRBD1 (5 bases). Germline CDR1 reads ENHRY; CDR2 reads SYGVKD. The germline V and J ends were trimmed by 2 bases and 1 base, with 15 bases remaining between them. This CDR3 comprises 16 residues. The CDR3 coding sequence is TGTGCCATCAGTGAGGTAGGCGGTGGGGCTTCCTACGAGCAGTACTTC. As protein: CAISEVGGGASYEQYF.

As concerns this clone: The same CDR3 is also encoded by other DNA sequences in this sample. The V and J genes are TRBV9 and TRBJ2-3, with a tentative D call TRBD1 (5 bases). The V gene's germline CDR1 is SGDLS and CDR2 YYNGEE. V gave up 1 base and J gave up 1 base, with 7 bases separating them. This CDR3 is 14 amino acids long. The CDR3 DNA reads as TGTGCCAGCAGCGTAAAAGGGGGCACAGATACGCAGTATTTT. Translation: CASSVKGGTDTQYF.

The J gene is TRBJ2-7, the V gene TRBV14; perhaps TRBD2 as D (6 bases). The germline V and J ends were trimmed by 5 bases and 6 bases, with 20 bases remaining between them. Germline V gene lookup returns CDR1 SGHDN and CDR2 FVKESK. The CDR3 spans 15 residues. The CDR3 reads CASSAQRYAGSEQYF. CDR3 nucleotide sequence: TGTGCCAGCAGCGCCCAACGGTACGCGGGAAGCGAGCAGTACTTC.

The genes are TRBV5-4 and TRBJ1-2; weak D call: TRBD1 (5 bases). The germline V gene has CDR1 SGHNT and CDR2 YYREEE (reference sequence). V shed 4 bases and J shed 6 bases, with 13 bases lying between them. This CDR3 has 13 amino acids. The CDR3 nucleotides read TGTGCCAGCAGCCCAGGGTATGCGGATGGCTACACCTTC. It specifies CASSPGYADGYTF.

CDR3 residues: CASRTDRVGQPQHF. CDR3 nucleotides: TGTGCCAGCAGGACAGACAGGGTGGGTCAGCCCCAGCATTTT. The chain uses TRBV28 and TRBJ1-5; 7 nucleotides align to TRBD1. This CDR3 comprises 14 residues. The germline V gene has CDR1 MDHEN and CDR2 SYDVKM. With V trimmed by 6 bases and J by 6 bases, 8 bases remained unmatched. The full variable domain, in which reference TRBV28 and TRBJ1-5 provide the parts outside the CDR3, is DVKVTQSSRYLVKRTGEKVFLECVQDMDHENMFWYRQDPGLGLRLIYFSYDVKMKEKGDIPEGYSVSREKKERFSLILESASTNQTSMYLCASRTDRVGQPQHFGDGTRLSIL.

The CDR3 sequence is CSVTSGSDTQYF. The DNA for the CDR3 is TGCAGCGTGACTAGCGGGAGTGATACGCAGTATTTT. The chain couples TRBV29-1 to TRBJ2-3; 12 nucleotides line up with TRBD2. Germline CDR1 SQVTM, CDR2 ANQGSEA. V gave up 6 bases and J gave up 6 bases; unmatched junction bases: 1. The CDR3 is made up of 12 amino acids.

The V call is TRBV21-1, the J call TRBJ1-2; TRBD1 is the table's D call, not checked against the DNA. TRBV21-1 is deemed a pseudogene. The CDR3 sequence is 16 residues long. The CDR3 DNA reads TGTGCCAGCAGCAAAAACCCCGACAGCAATGACTATGGCTACACCTTC. Protein: CASSKNPDSNDYGYTF.